This TCR beta chain is drawn from a study of cytomegalovirus exposure and HLA in healthy donors. In the study overall: There were approximately 81 million unique TCRs (from HLA-typed donors) in an early data release.

Overall study results and limits: Per a later analysis, about 17,000 TCR beta sequences showed association with HLA alleles at 0.05 false discovery rate. The study recorded 150 to 200 TCR beta chains that were cytomegalovirus-associated.

The CDR3 has 15 residues. Germline V lookup: CDR1 SGHNT, CDR2 YYREEE (reference sequence). The V end lost 1 base, the J end lost 7 bases, and 14 bases lay between the germline ends. As concerns this clone: The target antigen is unknown.

PCR involved 60 Vbeta and 13 Jbeta primers. Authors' analysis steps: The authors later counted roughly 87 million unique TCR beta chains, 9.5 million to 13 million of them shared. Libraries were prepared by immunoSEQ multiplex PCR; TCRdb keeps only in-frame clonotypes and omits some of them. V, J and clone size were drawn from that table, and D and trimming were deduced from the DNA. Found here are some 180,000 clones, about 81% of them singletons; the top ten hold 1.5%. V gene TRBV5-4 combines with J gene TRBJ1-4; perhaps TRBD1 as D (6 bases). This TCR was recovered from a man in his forties in good health and CMV-seronegative. Sequences were obtained from PBMCs. The CDR3 reads CASSLWAGDREKLFF. The CDR3 DNA sequence: TGTGCCAGCAGCTTGTGGGCAGGGGATCGTGAAAAACTGTTTTTT.